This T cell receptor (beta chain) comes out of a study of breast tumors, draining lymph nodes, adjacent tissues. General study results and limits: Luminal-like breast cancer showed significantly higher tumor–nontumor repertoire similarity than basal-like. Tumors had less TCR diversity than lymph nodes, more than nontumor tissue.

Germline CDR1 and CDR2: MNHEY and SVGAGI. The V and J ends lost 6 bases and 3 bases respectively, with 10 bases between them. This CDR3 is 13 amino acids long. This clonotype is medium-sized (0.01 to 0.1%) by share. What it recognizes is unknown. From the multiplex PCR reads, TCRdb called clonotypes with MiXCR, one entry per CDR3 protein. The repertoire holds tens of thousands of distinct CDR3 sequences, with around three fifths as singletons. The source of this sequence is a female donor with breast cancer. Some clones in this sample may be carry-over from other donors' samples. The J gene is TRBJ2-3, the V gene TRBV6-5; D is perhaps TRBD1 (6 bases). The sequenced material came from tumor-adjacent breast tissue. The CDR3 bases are TGTGCCAGCAGACCCCAGGGGACAGATACGCAGTATTTT. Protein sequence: CASRPQGTDTQYF.